The 21 T cell receptor beta chains in this list originate from one sample, sequenced in a study of blood T cell repertoires in COVID-19. Clones were sequenced by immunoSEQ multiplex PCR, and TCRdb holds only the in-frame ones, with some missing. The top ten clones hold over 2.5% of a sample with around 250,000 clones, over 75% of them seen once. The sample comprised PBMCs or T cells enriched from blood (not recorded which). These receptors were collected from a woman between 40 and 55 years old who had been exposed to COVID-19.

The chain recombines TRBV30 with TRBJ1-6; D call uncertain. V was pared by 8 bases and J by 7 bases, with 15 bases between. CDR1 and CDR2 (germline): GTSNPN, SVGIG (reference sequence). The CDR3 contains 13 residues. The CDR3 here is CAGGPSWNSPLHF. The CDR3 DNA is TGTGCCGGCGGGCCCTCTTGGAATTCACCCCTCCACTTT. The complete variable domain, with remaining parts taken from reference TRBV30 and TRBJ1-6, reads SQTIHQWPATLVQPVGSPLSLECTVEGTSNPNLYWYRQAAGRGLQLLFYSVGIGQISSEVPQNLSASRPQDRQFILSSKKLLLSDSGFYLCAGGPSWNSPLHFGNGTRLTVT.

The V call is TRBV18, the J call TRBJ1-4; perhaps TRBD1 as D (6 bases). This CDR3 is built from 13 residues. The V end was cut by 6 bases, the J end by 8 bases, with 13 bases between. Looked up from germline, CDR1 is KGHSH and CDR2 is LQKENI. The CDR3 nucleotides read TGTGCCAGCTCCCTGGGACATGGAGAAAAACTGTTTTTT. Translated, it gives CASSLGHGEKLFF.

V and J are TRBV7-2 and TRBJ1-1; TRBD1 might be the D (5 bases). Trimming removed 5 bases from V and 3 bases from J, with 16 bases in between. Germline V gene sequence: CDR1 SGHTA, CDR2 FQGNSA. This CDR3 region has 15 residues. DNA for the CDR3: TGTGCCAGCAGCCTGAACACAATAGGGGACACTGAAGCTTTCTTT. Translation gives CASSLNTIGDTEAFF.

The chain links TRBV28 to TRBJ2-7; a possible D gene is TRBD1 (6 bases). This CDR3 region has 11 residues. Between the trimmed V and J ends, which lost 6 bases and 11 bases, there was a span of 14 bases. In germline, CDR1 is MDHEN, CDR2 SYDVKM. CDR3 residues: CASSRTGLKYF. CDR3 in DNA: TGTGCCAGCAGCAGAACAGGGCTGAAGTACTTC.

The V and J genes are TRBV5-1 and TRBJ2-1, with a tentative D call TRBD2 (6 bases). The V gene lost 1 base and the J gene lost 8 bases, with 13 bases spanning the gap. Germline CDR1 SGHRS, CDR2 YFSETQ. The CDR3 is 14 residues long. The CDR3 bases are TGCGCCAGCAGCTTGAGTTTGGGAGGCTATGAGCAGTTCTTC. Translation: CASSLSLGGYEQFF.

The chain uses TRBV11-2 and TRBJ2-7; TRBD2 matches 7 bases. Germline CDR1 SGHAT, CDR2 FQNNGV. Trimming removed 3 bases from V and 3 bases from J; junction bases left unmatched: 5. This CDR3 is built from 14 residues. The CDR3 bases are TGTGCCAGCAGCTTCGGGAGGTCTGTCTACGAGCAGTACTTC. This codes for CASSFGRSVYEQYF.

J is TRBJ1-1 and V is TRBV6-5, with 7 bases matching TRBD1. Germline V gene sequence: CDR1 MNHEY, CDR2 SVGAGI. Trimming at V came to 6 bases and at J to 1 base, leaving 8 bases not matched to a gene. This CDR3 has 15 amino acids. The CDR3 protein is CASRGDSSSNTEAFF. As DNA, the CDR3 is TGTGCCAGCAGAGGGGACAGCTCCTCGAACACTGAAGCTTTCTTT.

The chain recombines TRBV3-1 (or the pseudogene TRBV3-2) with TRBJ1-5; 9 bases agree with TRBD1. The V and J ends lost 1 base and 6 bases, in that order; junction bases with no gene match: 1. CDR1 and CDR2 (germline): LGHDT, YNNKEL (reference sequence). This CDR3 comprises 14 residues. The chain's CDR3 is CASSQGTGVQPQHF. CDR3 bases: TGTGCCAGCAGCCAAGGGACAGGGGTTCAGCCCCAGCATTTT.

The chain recombines TRBV7-9 with TRBJ1-1; possibly TRBD1 for D (6 bases). The germline V gene encodes CDR1 SEHNR and CDR2 FQNEAQ (reference sequence). This CDR3 is 16 amino acids long. V was cut by 0 bases and J by 1 base, with 12 bases left in between. The CDR3 DNA reads TGTGCCAGCAGCTTAGCTGGGGGCAGAGGGAACACTGAAGCTTTCTTT. Its protein product is CASSLAGGRGNTEAFF.

The chain links TRBV15 to TRBJ2-7; the match to TRBD1 covers 8 bases. This CDR3 has 15 residues. Per germline, CDR1 LNHNV and CDR2 YYDKDF (reference sequence). V trimming: 1 base; J trimming: 4 bases; junction bases outside the gene matches: 6. The CDR3 region is CATSRVQGAGYEQYF. The CDR3 region has the DNA TGTGCCACCAGCAGAGTGCAGGGGGCCGGGTACGAGCAGTACTTC.

This clone was seen just once. The chain uses TRBV4-1 and TRBJ2-3, with 9 bases fitting TRBD1. The CDR3 loop spans 20 amino acids. CDR1 MGHRA and CDR2 YSYEKL come from the germline V gene. V dropped 2 bases and J dropped 2; count of bases not matched to a gene: 17. CDR3 protein: CASSQLQGARGERYTDTQYF. The CDR3 coding sequence is TGCGCCAGCAGCCAACTACAGGGGGCCCGAGGTGAACGGTACACAGATACGCAGTATTTT.

This chain links TRBV27 with TRBJ2-7; TRBD1 aligns across 9 bases. Trimming at V came to 5 bases and at J to 2 bases, leaving 7 bases not matched to a gene. The CDR3 is made up of 15 amino acids. Looked up from germline, CDR1 is MNHEY and CDR2 is SMNVEV (reference sequence). The CDR3 reads CASSRPGQGTYEQYF. The CDR3 coding sequence is TGTGCCAGCAGTAGACCGGGACAGGGCACCTACGAGCAGTACTTC.

This chain joins TRBV5-1 and TRBJ2-2, with TRBD1 matching over 8 bases. The CDR3 spans 16 residues. V shed 0 bases, J shed 4 bases, and the junction held 5 bases outside the gene matches. Germline CDR1 SGHRS, CDR2 YFSETQ. The CDR3 spells CASSLAGQGSTGELFF. In nucleotides, the CDR3 is TGCGCCAGCAGCTTGGCAGGACAGGGCAGCACCGGGGAGCTGTTTTTT.

The genes are TRBV7-9 and TRBJ2-5; TRBD2 matches at 15 bases. After removal of 5 bases from V and 4 bases from J, the junction contained 11 bases not matched to a gene. Germline V gives CDR1 SEHNR, CDR2 FQNEAQ (reference sequence). CDR3 length equals 18 residues. This CDR3 reads CASSPSPGTSGGPETQYF. For the CDR3, the DNA is TGTGCCAGCAGCCCTAGTCCCGGGACTAGCGGGGGGCCAGAGACCCAGTACTTC.

V and J are TRBV3-1 (or the pseudogene TRBV3-2) and TRBJ1-5; TRBD1 matches at 10 bases. V trimming: 2 bases; J trimming: 6 bases; junction bases outside the gene matches: 4. There are 15 residues in the CDR3. The V gene's germline CDR1 is LGHDT and CDR2 YNNKEL (reference sequence). The CDR3 loop reads CASSQFWTGGQPQHF. The CDR3 bases are TGTGCCAGCAGCCAATTTTGGACAGGGGGTCAGCCCCAGCATTTT.

V gene TRBV6-1 combines with J gene TRBJ1-1; tentatively, D is TRBD1 (6 bases). CDR1 is MNHNS and CDR2 is SASEGT in the germline V gene. V lost 0 bases, J lost 4 bases, and 15 bases lay in between. CDR3 length: 16 amino acids. The CDR3 nucleotides read TGTGCCAGCAGTGAAGCGGCAGGGGAAGGCGGCACTGAAGCTTTCTTT. Its translation is CASSEAAGEGGTEAFF.

The chain employs TRBV5-6 and TRBJ1-4, with 7 bases fitting TRBD1. V was clipped by 0 bases and J by 6 bases; unmatched bases: 2. Germline loops: CDR1 SGHDT, CDR2 YYEEEE. The CDR3 length is 14 residues. The chain's CDR3 is CASSLDRGDEKLFF. The CDR3 coding sequence is TGTGCCAGCAGCTTGGACAGGGGAGATGAAAAACTGTTTTTT. Together with reference TRBV5-6 and TRBJ1-4, the CDR3 gives the full variable domain: DAGVTQSPTHLIKTRGQQVTLRCSPKSGHDTVSWYQQALGQGPQFIFQYYEEEERQRGNFPDRFSGHQFPNYSSELNVNALLLGDSALYLCASSLDRGDEKLFFGSGTQLSVL.

The table lists this clone with a few counts. This chain uses TRBV7-3 with TRBJ1-1; the D is unclear. The V gene's germline CDR1 is SGHTA and CDR2 FQGTGA. Trimming left V 2 bases short and J 1 base short, with 11 bases between. The CDR3 loop spans 15 amino acids. The CDR3 region is CASSLHDGRNTEAFF. In DNA form, the CDR3 reads TGTGCCAGCAGCTTACATGACGGGAGGAACACTGAAGCTTTCTTT.

The chain combines TRBV19 with TRBJ2-3; D remains ambiguous. Germline CDR1 LNHDA, CDR2 SQIVND (reference sequence). The CDR3 is made up of 17 amino acids. Trimming removed 8 bases at V and 1 base at J, with 22 bases between. As DNA, the CDR3 is TGTGCCAGTGAGGTCGGCTCTGATACTTTAGGCACAGATACGCAGTATTTT. This gives the protein CASEVGSDTLGTDTQYF.

With respect to this clone: At one end, the junction sequence differs from germline, possibly due to a read error. This chain links TRBV5-1 with TRBJ2-1; TRBD2 aligns across 13 bases. This CDR3 region has 16 residues. Germline V gene data show CDR1 as SGHRS and CDR2 as YFSETQ. The CDR3 is CASSLQLAGGPNEQFF. Written as DNA, the CDR3 is TGTGCCAGCAGCCTCCAACTAGCGGGAGGGCCCAATGAGCAGTTCTTC.

The rearrangement links TRBV12-5 to TRBJ2-1; D is ambiguous. The V and J ends lost 2 bases and 0 bases respectively, with 17 bases between them. The germline gives CDR1 LGHNT, CDR2 FRNRAP. The CDR3 is made up of 18 amino acids. This CDR3 is CASGLTLELTSSYNEQFF. The CDR3 nucleotides are TGTGCTAGTGGTTTGACGCTAGAGTTGACGAGCTCCTACAATGAGCAGTTCTTC.